This T cell receptor (beta chain) emerged from a study of blood T cells in healthy people across ages. Regarding the study as a whole: The CMV status of each donor remained undetermined, and this could have confounded shifts in expanded clonotypes. The long-lived group displayed more naive CD4+ cells, plus higher diversity, than the aged donors did.

A second PCR of roughly 7 to 11 cycles used a sample-barcoded 5' primer and a J-beta primer mix. Each cDNA molecule was tagged by a template-switch adaptor that had 12 random nucleotides. MiXCR, run by TCRdb on the 5' RACE reads, gives a single entry per CDR3 protein. The table shows some 710,000 distinct CDR3 sequences, with about a fifth occurring only once. There are a few counts of this clonotype. Its antigen remains unknown. Trimming took off 4 bases at V and 8 bases at J, with 23 bases between the two ends. The germline gives CDR1 DFQATT, CDR2 SNEGSKA (reference sequence). CDR3 length equals 15 residues.

The chain employs TRBV20-1 and TRBJ1-2; a possible D gene is TRBD1 (6 bases). The sample consisted of blood. The receptor comes from a man in his 70s in good health. This CDR3 reads CSATTGSAISGGYTF. The CDR3 DNA is TGCAGTGCTACGACAGGCAGCGCTATCTCGGGGGGCTACACCTTC.